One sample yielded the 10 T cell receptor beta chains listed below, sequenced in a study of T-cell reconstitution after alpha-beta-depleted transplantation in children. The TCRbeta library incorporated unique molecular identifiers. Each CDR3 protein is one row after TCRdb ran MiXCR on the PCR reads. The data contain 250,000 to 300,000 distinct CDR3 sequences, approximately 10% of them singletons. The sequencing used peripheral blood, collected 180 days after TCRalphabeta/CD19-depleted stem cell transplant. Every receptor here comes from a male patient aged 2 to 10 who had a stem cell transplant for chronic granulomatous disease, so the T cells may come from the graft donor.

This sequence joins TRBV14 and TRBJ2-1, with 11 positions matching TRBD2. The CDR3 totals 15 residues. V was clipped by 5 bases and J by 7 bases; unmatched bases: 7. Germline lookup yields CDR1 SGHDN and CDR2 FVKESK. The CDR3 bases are TGTGCCAGCAGCAAGACTAGCGGGGTGAGGAATGAGCAGTTCTTC. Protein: CASSKTSGVRNEQFF.

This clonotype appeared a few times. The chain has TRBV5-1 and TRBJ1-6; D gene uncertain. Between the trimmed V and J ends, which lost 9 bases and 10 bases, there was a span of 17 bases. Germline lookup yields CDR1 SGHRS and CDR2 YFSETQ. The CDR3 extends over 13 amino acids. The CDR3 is CATSRDSLSPLHF. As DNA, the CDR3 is TGCGCCACATCCCGGGATAGCTTGTCACCCCTCCACTTT.

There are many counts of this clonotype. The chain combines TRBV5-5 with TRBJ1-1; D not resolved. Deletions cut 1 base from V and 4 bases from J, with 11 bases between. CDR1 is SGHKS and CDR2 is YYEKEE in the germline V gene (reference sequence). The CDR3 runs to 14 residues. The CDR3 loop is CASSLKGWGTEAFF. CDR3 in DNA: TGTGCCAGCAGCTTGAAGGGTTGGGGCACTGAAGCTTTCTTT.

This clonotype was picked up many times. The CDR3 nucleotides are TGTGCCAGCAGTGACGGGACTCCGGATCAAGAGACCCAGTACTTC. Translating gives CASSDGTPDQETQYF. V is TRBV2 and J is TRBJ2-5; tentatively, D is TRBD2 (6 bases). The CDR3 loop spans 15 amino acids. Deletions cut 3 bases from V and 2 bases from J, with 13 bases between. Germline V gene data show CDR1 as SNHLY and CDR2 as FYNNEI.

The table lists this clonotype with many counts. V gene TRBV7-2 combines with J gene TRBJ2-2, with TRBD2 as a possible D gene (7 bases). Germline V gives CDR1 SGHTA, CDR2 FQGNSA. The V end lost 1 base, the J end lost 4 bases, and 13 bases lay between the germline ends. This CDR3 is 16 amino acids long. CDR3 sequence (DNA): TGTGCCAGCAGCTTAGAGGGGGGGGTGTTCACCGGGGAGCTGTTTTTT. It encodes CASSLEGGVFTGELFF.

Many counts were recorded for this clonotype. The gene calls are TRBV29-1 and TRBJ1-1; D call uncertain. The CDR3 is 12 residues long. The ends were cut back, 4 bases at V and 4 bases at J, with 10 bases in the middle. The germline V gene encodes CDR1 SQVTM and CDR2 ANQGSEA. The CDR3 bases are TGCAGCGTTGTATTCCGGTTCACTGAAGCTTTCTTT. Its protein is CSVVFRFTEAFF.

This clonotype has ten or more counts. CDR3 bases: TGTGCCAGCAGCGTAGCTGGGCAGCCCCAATATGGCTACACCTTC. Its translation is CASSVAGQPQYGYTF. V usage is TRBV9 and J usage is TRBJ1-2; D is undetermined. This CDR3 spans 15 amino acids. Trimming cost V 0 bases and J 5 bases, with 14 bases left between them. Germline V gene lookup returns CDR1 SGDLS and CDR2 YYNGEE.

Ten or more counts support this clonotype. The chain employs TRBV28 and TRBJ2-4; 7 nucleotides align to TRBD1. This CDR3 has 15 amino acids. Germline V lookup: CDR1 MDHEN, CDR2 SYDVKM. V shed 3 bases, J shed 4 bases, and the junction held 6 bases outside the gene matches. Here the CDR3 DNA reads TGTGCCAGCAGTTTGCCCCCGGGACAGAAAAACATTCAGTACTTC. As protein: CASSLPPGQKNIQYF.

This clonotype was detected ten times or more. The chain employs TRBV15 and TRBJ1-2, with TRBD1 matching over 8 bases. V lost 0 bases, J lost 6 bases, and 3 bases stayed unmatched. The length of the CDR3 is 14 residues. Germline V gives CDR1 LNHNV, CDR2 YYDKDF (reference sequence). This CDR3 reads CATSRDETGDGYTF. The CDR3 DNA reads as TGTGCCACCAGCAGAGATGAGACAGGGGATGGCTACACCTTC. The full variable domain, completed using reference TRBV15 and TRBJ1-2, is DAMVIQNPRYQVTQFGKPVTLSCSQTLNHNVMYWYQQKSSQAPKLLFHYYDKDFNNEADTPDNFQSRRPNTSFCFLDIRSPGLGDTAMYLCATSRDETGDGYTFGSGTRLTVV.

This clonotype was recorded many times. CDR3 DNA: TGTGCCAGCAGCGAGGGGGGTTCGAACACCGGGGAGCTGTTTTTT. As protein: CASSEGGSNTGELFF. The chain uses TRBV13 and TRBJ2-2, with D possibly called TRBD1 or TRBD2 (6 bases each). The germline gives CDR1 PRHDT, CDR2 FYEKMQ (reference sequence). V was shortened by 5 bases and J by 0 bases, with 10 bases between the two germline ends. The CDR3 runs to 15 residues.